Listed below are T cell receptor beta chains from one sample, sequenced in a study of T-cell reconstitution after alpha-beta-depleted transplantation in children. TCRdb reprocessed the PCR reads via MiXCR and lists one record per CDR3 protein. The table includes 750,000 to 950,000 distinct CDR3 sequences, roughly 16% detected once. The sequences come from PBMCs, mostly from graft donor cells, collected 360 days after TCRalphabeta/CD19-depleted stem cell transplant. Source of these receptors: a male patient younger than 18 who had a stem cell transplant for acute lymphoblastic leukemia, so the T cells may come from the graft donor. Both conserved end residues are part of each CDR3. A D gene is named only where the DNA matches it firmly. Clone size is given for some rows only: seen once, a few or many times, or a class if the clone is expanded.

16	NA	NA	TRBJ2-3	TRBV20-1	TGCAGTGCTAGAGAGGGGGGCAGGGGACGACGGGATACGCAGTATTTT	CSAREGGRGRRDTQYF
11	NA	NA	TRBJ1-2	TRBV29-1	TGCGGTGCCGGGCAGAGCTATGGCTACACCTTC	CGAGQSYGYTF
13	many	TRBD2	TRBJ2-5	TRBV29-1	TGCAGCGTTGATTGGGCCAGCGGGAAGACCCAGTACTTC	CSVDWASGKTQYF
14	few	NA	TRBJ2-3	TRBV5-1	TGCGCCAGCAGCTTAACCGCGGGAACAGATACGCAGTATTTT	CASSLTAGTDTQYF
15	NA	TRBD1	TRBJ2-7	TRBV7-9	TGTGCCAGCAGCTTAGTGGGACAGGGTCTCTACGAGCAGTACTTC	CASSLVGQGLYEQYF
17	NA	TRBD1	TRBJ1-5	TRBV4-1	TGCGCCAGCAGCTTCCAAATACAGGGGGCCGGCAATCAGCCCCAGCATTTT	CASSFQIQGAGNQPQHF
16	NA	TRBD2	TRBJ2-3	TRBV7-2	TGTGCCAGCAGCCCCCCTGGCGGGAGACGGCCAGATACGCAGTATTTT	CASSPPGGRRPDTQYF
14	NA	NA	TRBJ1-5	TRBV12-3/TRBV12-4	TGTGCCAGCAGTTTACGGCGGCTGAATCAGCCCCAGCATTTT	CASSLRRLNQPQHF
12	many	NA	TRBJ2-1	TRBV7-6	TGTGCCAGCAGCTTGGGGAGTAATGAGCAGTTCTTC	CASSLGSNEQFF
16	NA	TRBD2	TRBJ2-1	TRBV20-1	TGCAGTGCTACCCCTAGCGGGAGATTATCCTACAATGAGCAGTTCTTC	CSATPSGRLSYNEQFF
15	few	NA	TRBJ2-7	TRBV4-1	TGCGCCAGCAGCCATGCTCTGTCCCCCTCCTACGAGCAGTACTTC	CASSHALSPSYEQYF
14	NA	NA	TRBJ2-3	TRBV5-5	TGTGCCAGCAGCTTGTTTGATCGCCCCGATACGCAGTATTTT	CASSLFDRPDTQYF
16	many	TRBD1	TRBJ1-5	TRBV7-9	TGTGCCAGCAGCTTAGGCGGGACAGGAACGAATCAGCCCCAGCATTTT	CASSLGGTGTNQPQHF
15	NA	TRBD1	TRBJ2-7	TRBV11-1	TGTGCCAGCAGCCCCTGGGGACAGGAGGGGTACGAGCAGTACTTC	CASSPWGQEGYEQYF
14	many	NA	TRBJ2-3	TRBV5-1	TGCGCCAGCAGCTTGGGACGGATCACAGATACGCAGTATTTT	CASSLGRITDTQYF
17	NA	NA	TRBJ2-1	TRBV7-8	TGTGCCAGCAGCTTAGCCCCTCGATCCTCCGCGTACAATGAGCAGTTCTTC	CASSLAPRSSAYNEQFF
13	few	TRBD2	TRBJ2-7	TRBV7-6	TGTGCCAGCAGCCTCGGGACTAGCGGAAAGACTTACTTC	CASSLGTSGKTYF
15	few	TRBD1	TRBJ1-5	TRBV29-1	TGCAGCGCTGTTATACAGGGGAGAGGGAATCAGCCCCAGCATTTT	CSAVIQGRGNQPQHF
15	NA	NA	TRBJ1-5	TRBV5-5	TGTGCCAGCAGCTCGGGGCACAGGAGCAATCAGCCCCAGCATTTT	CASSSGHRSNQPQHF
20	NA	TRBD2	TRBJ2-1	TRBV5-1	TGCGCCAGCAGCTTGGGAAACAGGGGGAGACTAGCGGGAGCTATCTATGAGCAGTTCTTC	CASSLGNRGRLAGAIYEQFF
15	NA	NA	TRBJ2-7	TRBV20-1	TGCAGTGCTAGAGTGCCTTCCTGGGGTGCCTACGAGCAGTACTTC	CSARVPSWGAYEQYF
13	many	NA	TRBJ2-7	TRBV25-1	TGTGCCAGCAGTGAATCGGGCTTATACGAGCAGTACTTC	CASSESGLYEQYF
12	few	NA	TRBJ2-1	TRBV20-1	TGCAGTGCCCGGGGCAGGGTAAATGAGCAGTTCTTC	CSARGRVNEQFF
16	many	TRBD2	TRBJ2-3	TRBV3-1	TGTGCCAGCAGACCCGGGACTAGCGGACACACAGATACGCAGTATTTT	CASRPGTSGHTDTQYF
17	many	TRBD2	TRBJ2-1	TRBV15	TGTGCCACCAGCCGACTGCCTCCGGGACTAGCAGGGAGTGAGCAGTTCTTC	CATSRLPPGLAGSEQFF
14	NA	NA	TRBJ2-4	TRBV2	TGTGCCAGCAGTGAAGGGCAGGGTGGCAACATTCAGTACTTC	CASSEGQGGNIQYF
16	many	NA	TRBJ2-1	TRBV12-3/TRBV12-4	TGTGCCAGCACCACCCCTCGGACGAGAACTTACAATGAGCAGTTCTTC	CASTTPRTRTYNEQFF
16	few	TRBD2	TRBJ2-3	TRBV3-1	TGTGCCAGCAGCCAAGTTTCAGCGGGGGGCACAGATACGCAGTATTTT	CASSQVSAGGTDTQYF
15	NA	NA	TRBJ2-1	TRBV7-2	TGTGCCAGCAGCCTTTACCCCCTAACCGGGAATGAGCAGTTCTTC	CASSLYPLTGNEQFF
13	few	NA	TRBJ2-7	TRBV12-3/TRBV12-4	TGTGCCAGCAGTTCACGGGAGCACAGGGAGCAGTACTTC	CASSSREHREQYF
14	many	NA	TRBJ2-1	TRBV6-2/TRBV6-3	TGTGCCAGCACTGTAAGTGGGGTATACAATGAGCAGTTCTTC	CASTVSGVYNEQFF
15	many	TRBD1	TRBJ2-3	TRBV24-1	TGTGCCACCAGTGACTCCGGGACAGGGGGCAATACGCAGTATTTT	CATSDSGTGGNTQYF
14	once	NA	TRBJ2-5	TRBV29-1	TGCAGCGTCACCCCGAACCTCATGAGGGAGACCCAGTACTTC	CSVTPNLMRETQYF
15	NA	TRBD1	TRBJ2-7	TRBV12-3/TRBV12-4	TGTGCCAGCAGGGGGGACAGGCGCGGCCCCTACGAGCAGTACTTC	CASRGDRRGPYEQYF
17	few	TRBD1	TRBJ1-3	TRBV15	TGTGCCACCAGCAGACCGGACAGGGATGCCTCTGGAAACACCATATATTTT	CATSRPDRDASGNTIYF